These T cell receptor beta chains were read from a single sample in a study of beta chain features in type 1 diabetes. Data came from immunoSEQ multiplex PCR; TCRdb stores just in-frame clones and leaves some out. The repertoire holds fewer than 900,000 clones, with roughly 16% as singletons. The specimen was naive CD4+ T cells from blood. These receptors were taken from a woman aged 18-35 years in good health. The CDR3 runs from the conserved cysteine through the conserved F or W. Each record gives: J gene, CDR3 length, D gene, V gene, clone size, CDR3 protein, CDR3 DNA. The D gene is left open where the match is weak. The size of a clone is reported for some rows only, either as once, few or many, or as a class for expanded clones.

TRBJ2-3,14,NA,TRBV6-1,NA,CASTLGHGTDTQYF,TGTGCCAGTACCCTTGGCCATGGGACGGATACGCAGTATTTT
TRBJ2-5,14,NA,TRBV7-9,few,CASSLVGPAETQYF,TGTGCCAGCAGCTTAGTGGGACCAGCAGAGACCCAGTACTTC
TRBJ2-7,15,TRBD2,TRBV7-2,NA,CASSLGRGDYYEQYF,TGTGCCAGCAGCTTAGGGCGGGGGGACTATTACGAGCAGTACTTC
TRBJ2-2,13,NA,TRBV28,few,CASRTYSTGELFF,TGTGCCAGCAGGACATATAGCACCGGGGAGCTGTTTTTT
TRBJ1-2,16,TRBD1,TRBV5-4,NA,CASSSTAGQGPYGYTF,TGTGCCAGCAGCTCAACCGCGGGACAGGGACCCTATGGCTACACCTTC
TRBJ1-3,14,NA,TRBV14,NA,CASSPTDSGNTIYF,TGTGCCAGCAGCCCGACGGACTCTGGAAACACCATATATTTT
TRBJ2-7,14,NA,TRBV18,few,CASSPGIGAYEQYF,TGTGCCAGCTCACCGGGGATCGGGGCCTACGAGCAGTACTTC
TRBJ1-2,19,NA,TRBV19,NA,CASSNPPEWRDWGNYGYTF,TGTGCCAGTAGTAACCCTCCCGAGTGGAGGGACTGGGGCAACTATGGCTACACCTTC
TRBJ2-3,14,NA,TRBV7-9,NA,CASSLAASTDTQYF,TGTGCCAGCAGCTTAGCAGCTAGCACAGATACGCAGTATTTT
TRBJ1-5,14,NA,TRBV9,few,CASSVLDSNQPQHF,TGTGCCAGCAGCGTTTTGGACAGCAATCAGCCCCAGCATTTT
TRBJ2-7,13,NA,TRBV5-6,few,CASSLEYRYEQYF,TGTGCCAGCAGCTTGGAGTACCGCTACGAGCAGTACTTC
TRBJ2-1,15,NA,TRBV27,few,CASSGGHSSYNEQFF,TGTGCCAGCAGTGGCGGGCACAGCTCCTACAATGAGCAGTTCTTC
TRBJ1-5,16,TRBD1,TRBV28,NA,CASSSGQGAWNQPQHF,TGTGCCAGCAGTTCCGGACAGGGGGCATGGAATCAGCCCCAGCATTTT
TRBJ2-7,16,NA,TRBV28,NA,CASSFLFASGRNEQYF,TGTGCCAGCAGTTTCCTCTTCGCTAGTGGACGAAACGAGCAGTACTTC
TRBJ2-1,15,NA,TRBV7-2,NA,CASSLGTSSYNEQFF,TGTGCCAGCAGCCTCGGGACTTCCTCCTACAATGAGCAGTTCTTC
TRBJ2-5,14,NA,TRBV4-1,NA,CASSRQEYQETQYF,TGCGCCAGCAGCCGGCAGGAGTACCAAGAGACCCAGTACTTC
TRBJ2-5,13,NA,TRBV7-9,few,CASSLLGKETQYF,TGTGCCAGCAGTCTCTTAGGAAAAGAGACCCAGTACTTC
TRBJ1-1,13,NA,TRBV5-4,NA,CASSSPMTDEAFF,TGTGCCAGCAGCTCCCCCATGACAGATGAAGCTTTCTTT
TRBJ2-7,14,TRBD1,TRBV5-1,NA,CASRFDRDSYEQYF,TGCGCCAGCAGATTTGACAGGGATTCCTACGAGCAGTACTTC
TRBJ2-5,14,NA,TRBV27,NA,CASSPRGIQETQYF,TGTGCCAGCTCTCCGAGAGGGATTCAAGAGACCCAGTACTTC
TRBJ1-2,15,NA,TRBV7-6,NA,CASSLSVQGKQGYTF,TGTGCCAGCAGCTTATCTGTCCAGGGAAAGCAAGGCTACACCTTC
TRBJ2-5,13,NA,TRBV5-1,few,CASSTPGRETQYF,TGCGCCAGCTCGACCCCAGGACGAGAGACCCAGTACTTC
TRBJ2-5,16,NA,TRBV7-9,NA,CASSAAGRQLQGTQYF,TGTGCCAGCAGCGCGGCAGGGCGACAACTACAGGGGACCCAGTACTTC
TRBJ2-1,15,TRBD2,TRBV6-1,NA,CASDLAGQSYNEQFF,TGTGCCAGCGATTTAGCGGGTCAGTCCTACAATGAGCAGTTCTTC
TRBJ2-5,18,NA,TRBV5-6,NA,CASSLAGFGRAGKETQYF,TGTGCCAGCAGCTTGGCCGGTTTCGGCAGGGCGGGAAAAGAGACCCAGTACTTC
TRBJ2-3,18,TRBD2,TRBV15,few,CATSRGARSAGVTDTQYF,TGTGCCACCAGCAGAGGGGCCCGCTCGGCGGGAGTTACAGATACGCAGTATTTT
TRBJ1-2,17,NA,TRBV9,few,CASSVGVGDGTYVGYTF,TGTGCCAGCAGCGTAGGTGTAGGGGATGGGACATATGTTGGCTACACCTTC
TRBJ2-7,15,TRBD1,TRBV28,few,CASSPRDRGLNEQYF,TGTGCCAGCAGTCCCCGGGACAGGGGCCTCAACGAGCAGTACTTC
TRBJ2-5,17,TRBD2,TRBV5-1,NA,CASSEGLAGVFGETQYF,TGCGCCAGCAGCGAGGGACTAGCGGGAGTATTCGGCGAGACCCAGTACTTC
TRBJ2-7,14,TRBD2,TRBV7-2,NA,CASSLGGGPYEQYF,TGTGCCAGCTCCCTTGGCGGGGGACCGTACGAGCAGTACTTC
TRBJ2-3,14,NA,TRBV7-2,NA,CASSLVAETDTQYF,TGTGCCAGCAGCCTGGTTGCGGAAACAGATACGCAGTATTTT
TRBJ2-1,15,TRBD2,TRBV7-3,NA,CASSLSSGPYNEQFF,TGTGCCAGCAGCTTGTCTAGCGGTCCCTACAATGAGCAGTTCTTC
TRBJ2-1,15,TRBD2,TRBV6-5,NA,CASRTAGFTYNEQFF,TGTGCCAGCAGGACAGCGGGATTCACTTACAATGAGCAGTTCTTC
TRBJ2-6,15,NA,TRBV9,NA,CASSDRVAGANVLTF,TGTGCCAGCAGCGACAGGGTGGCTGGGGCCAACGTCCTGACTTTC
TRBJ2-2,16,NA,TRBV7-3,few,CASSFLAGRNTGELFF,TGTGCCAGCAGCTTCTTGGCAGGGAGAAACACCGGGGAGCTGTTTTTT
TRBJ2-7,15,TRBD1,TRBV5-4,few,CASSLPGTGVLEQYF,TGTGCCAGCAGCTTGCCCGGGACAGGGGTACTGGAGCAGTACTTC
TRBJ1-2,12,NA,TRBV7-9,NA,CASGYSNYGYTF,TGTGCCAGCGGTTATTCTAACTATGGCTACACCTTC
TRBJ2-3,15,NA,TRBV4-2,few,CASSQGAETSDTQYF,TGTGCCAGCAGCCAAGGTGCGGAGACCTCAGATACGCAGTATTTT
TRBJ2-4,13,NA,TRBV2,NA,CASRTVAKNIQYF,TGTGCCAGCAGGACGGTAGCCAAAAACATTCAGTACTTC
TRBJ2-7,13,TRBD1,TRBV19,few,CASSTRQGGEQYF,TGTGCCAGTAGTACAAGACAGGGCGGCGAGCAGTACTTC
TRBJ2-7,17,TRBD2,TRBV2,few,CASSDSGTSGLHYEQYF,TGTGCCAGCAGTGACTCCGGGACTAGCGGGCTCCATTACGAGCAGTACTTC
TRBJ1-1,14,TRBD1,TRBV7-8,NA,CASSLPRLGGDAFF,TGTGCCAGCAGCTTACCCCGCTTAGGGGGCGATGCTTTCTTT
TRBJ2-7,11,NA,TRBV29-1,few,CSVGSVYEQYF,TGCAGCGTGGGTAGCGTTTACGAGCAGTACTTC
TRBJ2-5,14,NA,TRBV4-1,NA,CASSQDLGRETQYF,TGCGCCAGCAGCCAAGATTTGGGGCGGGAGACCCAGTACTTC
TRBJ2-7,15,NA,TRBV4-3,few,CASSPTGSSSYEQYF,TGCGCCAGCAGCCCTACCGGATCCAGCTCCTACGAGCAGTACTTC
TRBJ2-3,15,NA,TRBV7-2,few,CASSQKQGTGDTQYF,TGTGCCAGCAGCCAAAAACAGGGAACGGGGGATACGCAGTATTTT
TRBJ2-3,16,NA,TRBV5-1,few,CASSLVFRTSTDTQYF,TGCGCCAGCAGCTTGGTTTTTCGGACTAGCACAGATACGCAGTATTTT
TRBJ1-5,15,NA,TRBV4-3,few,CASSQEDSEDQPQHF,TGCGCCAGCAGCCAAGAGGATTCAGAAGATCAGCCCCAGCATTTT